Listed below are T cell receptor beta chains from one sample, sequenced in a study of blood T cell repertoires in COVID-19. The repertoire was sequenced with immunoSEQ multiplex PCR; TCRdb's copy has only in-frame clones and lacks some. The sample consists of some 180,000 clones, about 85% of them appearing once. Input material: peripheral blood. The receptors were sampled from a man aged 60-69 years with active or convalescent COVID-19. CDR3s include the opening cysteine and the closing phenylalanine or tryptophan. Each record gives: V gene, clone size, D gene, J gene, CDR3 protein, CDR3 DNA. The D gene is left open where the match is weak. Clone size, where shown, is once, few, many, or a class for clones that have expanded.

TRBV11-2,once,TRBD2,TRBJ2-3,CASSWGTSGGTQYF,TGTGCCAGCAGCTGGGGGACTAGCGGGGGGACGCAGTATTTT
TRBV6-1,NA,NA,TRBJ1-5,CASSERGHDNQPQHF,TGTGCCAGCAGTGAACGAGGGCATGACAATCAGCCCCAGCATTTT
TRBV5-6,NA,NA,TRBJ1-2,CASSPLRGFYGYTF,TGTGCCAGCAGCCCGCTGAGGGGGTTCTATGGCTACACCTTC
TRBV24-1,NA,NA,TRBJ1-1,CATSDGGRYNTEAFF,TGTGCCACCAGTGATGGAGGGAGGTATAACACTGAAGCTTTCTTT
TRBV4-1,NA,NA,TRBJ1-5,CASSRQGWGYSNQPQHF,TGCGCCAGCAGCCGGCAGGGCTGGGGTTATAGCAATCAGCCCCAGCATTTT
TRBV5-1,NA,NA,TRBJ1-2,CASSLGQNYGYTF,TGCGCCAGCAGCTTGGGGCAGAACTATGGCTACACCTTC
TRBV9,NA,NA,TRBJ2-2,CASSVAHRRPDTGELFF,TGTGCCAGCAGCGTAGCCCACCGGAGGCCGGATACCGGGGAGCTGTTTTTT
TRBV6-6,NA,TRBD1,TRBJ1-2,CASSYTGQAYGYTF,TGTGCCAGCAGTTACACGGGACAGGCCTATGGCTACACCTTC
TRBV3-1/TRBV3-2,NA,TRBD2,TRBJ2-7,CASSQGRLAGGSYEQYF,TGTGCCAGCAGCCAAGGGAGGCTAGCGGGGGGCTCCTACGAGCAGTACTTC
TRBV13,NA,NA,TRBJ1-1,CASRDLRVRTEAFF,TGTGCCAGCAGGGACCTCAGGGTTCGCACTGAAGCTTTCTTT
TRBV3-1/TRBV3-2,once,TRBD1,TRBJ1-1,CASSQTGGSPGTEAFF,TGTGCCAGCAGCCAGACAGGGGGGTCACCTGGGACTGAAGCTTTCTTT
TRBV6-4,NA,TRBD2,TRBJ2-3,CASSVSAGNTDTQYF,TGTGCCAGCAGTGTCTCAGCGGGGAACACAGATACGCAGTATTTT
TRBV19,NA,NA,TRBJ1-2,CASNTDGSYGYTF,TGTGCCAGTAACACCGACGGGTCCTATGGCTACACCTTC